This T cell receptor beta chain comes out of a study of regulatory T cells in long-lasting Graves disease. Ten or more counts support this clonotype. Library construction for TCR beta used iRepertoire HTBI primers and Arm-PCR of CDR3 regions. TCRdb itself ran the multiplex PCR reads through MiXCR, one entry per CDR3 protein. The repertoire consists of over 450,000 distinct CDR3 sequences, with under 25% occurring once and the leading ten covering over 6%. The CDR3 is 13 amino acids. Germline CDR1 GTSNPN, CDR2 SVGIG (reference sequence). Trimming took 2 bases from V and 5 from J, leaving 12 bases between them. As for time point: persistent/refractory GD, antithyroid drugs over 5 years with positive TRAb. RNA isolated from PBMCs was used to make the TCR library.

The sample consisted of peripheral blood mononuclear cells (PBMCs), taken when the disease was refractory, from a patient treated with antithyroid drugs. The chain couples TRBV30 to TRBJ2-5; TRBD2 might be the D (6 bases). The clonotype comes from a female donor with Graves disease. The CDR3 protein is CAWSLGLRETQYF. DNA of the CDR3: TGTGCCTGGAGTCTGGGACTGAGGGAGACCCAGTACTTC. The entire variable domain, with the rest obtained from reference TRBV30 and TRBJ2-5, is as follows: SQTIHQWPATLVQPVGSPLSLECTVEGTSNPNLYWYRQAAGRGLQLLFYSVGIGQISSEVPQNLSASRPQDRQFILSSKKLLLSDSGFYLCAWSLGLRETQYFGPGTRLLVL.